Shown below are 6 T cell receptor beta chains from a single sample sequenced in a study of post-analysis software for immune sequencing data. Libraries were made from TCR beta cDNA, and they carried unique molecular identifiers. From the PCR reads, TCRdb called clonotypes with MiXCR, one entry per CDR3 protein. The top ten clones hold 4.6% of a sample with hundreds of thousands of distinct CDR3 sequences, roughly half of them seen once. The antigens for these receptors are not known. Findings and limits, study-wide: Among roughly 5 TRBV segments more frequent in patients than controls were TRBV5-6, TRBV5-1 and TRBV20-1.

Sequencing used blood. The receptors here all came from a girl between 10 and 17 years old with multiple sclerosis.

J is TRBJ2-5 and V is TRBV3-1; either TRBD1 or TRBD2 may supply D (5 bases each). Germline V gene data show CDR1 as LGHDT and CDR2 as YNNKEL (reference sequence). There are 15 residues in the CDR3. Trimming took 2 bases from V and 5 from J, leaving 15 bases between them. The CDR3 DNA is TGTGCCAGCAGCCAATTAAGGGGCAGGGAGGAGACCCAGTACTTC. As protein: CASSQLRGREETQYF.

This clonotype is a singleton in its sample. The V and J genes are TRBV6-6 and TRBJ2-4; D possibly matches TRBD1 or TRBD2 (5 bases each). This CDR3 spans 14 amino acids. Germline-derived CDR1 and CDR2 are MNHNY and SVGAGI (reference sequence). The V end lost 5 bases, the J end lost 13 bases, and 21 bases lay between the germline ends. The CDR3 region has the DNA TGTGCCAGCAGTCCGGTGGGACCCTCCTACGAACAGTACTTC. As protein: CASSPVGPSYEQYF.

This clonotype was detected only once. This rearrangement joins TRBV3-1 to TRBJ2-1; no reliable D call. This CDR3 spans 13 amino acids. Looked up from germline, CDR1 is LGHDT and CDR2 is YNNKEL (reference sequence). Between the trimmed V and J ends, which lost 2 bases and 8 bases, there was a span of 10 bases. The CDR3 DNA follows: TGTGCCAGCAGCCAAATCAGCGCCGATGAGCAGTTCTTC. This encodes CASSQISADEQFF.

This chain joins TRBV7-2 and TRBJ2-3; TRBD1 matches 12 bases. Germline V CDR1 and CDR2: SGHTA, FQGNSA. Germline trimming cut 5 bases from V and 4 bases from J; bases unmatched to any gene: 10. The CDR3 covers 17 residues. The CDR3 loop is CASSLRTGTGGADTQYF. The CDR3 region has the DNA TGTGCCAGCAGCCTAAGGACCGGGACAGGGGGCGCAGATACGCAGTATTTT.

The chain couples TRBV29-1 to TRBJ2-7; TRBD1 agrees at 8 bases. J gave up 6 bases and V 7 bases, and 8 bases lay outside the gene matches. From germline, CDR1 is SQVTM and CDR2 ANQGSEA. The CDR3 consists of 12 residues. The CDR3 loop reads CSGLGTGGEQYF. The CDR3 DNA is TGCAGCGGTCTCGGGACAGGCGGCGAGCAGTACTTC.

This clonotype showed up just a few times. CDR3 sequence: CAISGQGADTQYF. The CDR3 DNA sequence: TGTGCCATCAGTGGGCAGGGGGCAGATACGCAGTATTTT. This chain links TRBV10-3 with TRBJ2-3; 7 nucleotides align to TRBD1. Per germline, CDR1 ENHRY and CDR2 SYGVKD. J was trimmed by 4 bases and V by 4 bases; bases with no gene match: 2. The CDR3 runs 13 residues.